A single sample is the source of the 30 T cell receptor beta chains below, sequenced in a study of shared clonotypes between healthy human individuals (dated by TCRdb to between 2020 and 2021). Receptors were amplified or captured by the immunoSEQ multiplex PCR assay. TCRdb took this table from immuneACCESS and kept in-frame rearrangements with V and J called. Such tables lack part of the clones; where checked against another copy, unresolved V genes explain under half of the gap, and the rest is unexplained. Counted in this sample were 550,000 to 700,000 clones; 73% of them appeared once. Together, the top ten hold around 1.8% of the sample. Material for sequencing was memory CD4+ T cells sorted from blood. According to the study, the label for this sample's cell subset or site signals: CD45RA-negative fraction. The receptors were sampled from a woman aged 30 to 39 in good health.

V and J are TRBV28 and TRBJ2-7, with 9 bases that match TRBD1. This CDR3 spans 15 amino acids. CDR1 and CDR2 from the germline V gene are MDHEN and SYDVKM. J gave up 1 base and V 6 bases, and 7 bases lay outside the gene matches. The CDR3 sequence: CASRERQGVSYEQYF. The DNA for the CDR3 is TGTGCCAGCAGGGAGAGACAGGGGGTATCCTACGAGCAGTACTTC.

The chain employs TRBV6-6 and TRBJ2-7; D possibly corresponds to TRBD1 (6 bases). This CDR3 region has 15 residues. With 5 bases removed from V and 5 bases from J, the gap between germline ends came to 19 bases. Germline lookup yields CDR1 MNHNY and CDR2 SVGAGI (reference sequence). The DNA for the CDR3 is TGTGCCAGCAGTAGGGGGTTCAATTTCGACCACGAGCAGTACTTC. Protein: CASSRGFNFDHEQYF.

The chain joins TRBV27 to TRBJ2-1; 10 nucleotides match TRBD2. Germline V lookup: CDR1 MNHEY, CDR2 SMNVEV (reference sequence). The CDR3 loop spans 16 amino acids. Trimming took 4 bases from V and 6 from J; bases not matched to a gene: 9. CDR3 in amino acids: CASSSALSSGSNEQFF. The CDR3 nucleotides are TGTGCCAGCAGTTCCGCCCTATCTAGCGGGAGCAATGAGCAGTTCTTC.

This sequence joins TRBV7-9 and TRBJ2-7, with TRBD2 matching over 13 bases. The CDR3 covers 14 residues. With 0 bases clipped from V and 10 bases from J, the junction kept 3 bases outside the gene matches. Germline assignment: CDR1 SEHNR and CDR2 FQNEAQ (reference sequence). The DNA for the CDR3 is TGTGCCAGCAGCTTAGCCGGGACTAGCGGGAATCAGTACTTC. Residues: CASSLAGTSGNQYF. The complete variable domain, with remaining parts taken from reference TRBV7-9 and TRBJ2-7, reads DTGVSQNPRHKITKRGQNVTFRCDPISEHNRLYWYRQTLGQGPEFLTYFQNEAQLEKSRLLSDRFSAERPKGSFSTLEIQRTEQGDSAMYLCASSLAGTSGNQYFGPGTRLTVT.

There are a few counts of this clone. The chain uses TRBV28 and TRBJ2-3; D remains ambiguous. V was pared by 6 bases and J by 3 bases, with 7 bases between. Per germline, CDR1 MDHEN and CDR2 SYDVKM. This CDR3 region has 12 residues. CDR3 residues: CASSQITDTQYF. The CDR3 DNA sequence: TGTGCCAGCAGCCAGATAACAGATACGCAGTATTTT.

The genes are TRBV9 and TRBJ2-7; 8 bases align to TRBD1. The CDR3 is 15 residues long. V was clipped by 4 bases and J by 4 bases; unmatched bases: 10. From germline, CDR1 is SGDLS and CDR2 YYNGEE. Here the CDR3 DNA reads TGTGCCAGCAGCACCTCCGGGACAGGCCGATACGAGCAGTACTTC. This encodes CASSTSGTGRYEQYF.

The chain recombines TRBV7-2 with TRBJ2-7; possible D gene TRBD2, 6 bases. The CDR3 is 15 residues long. V was trimmed by 1 base and J by 6 bases, leaving 16 bases between them. Germline CDR1 and CDR2: SGHTA and FQGNSA. The CDR3 protein is CASSLGAGIWFEQYF. The CDR3 DNA follows: TGTGCCAGCAGCTTAGGTGCGGGAATCTGGTTCGAGCAGTACTTC.

The rearrangement joins TRBV28 to TRBJ1-2; possibly TRBD1 for D (5 bases). The germline V gene has CDR1 MDHEN and CDR2 SYDVKM. Deletions cut 5 bases from V and 2 bases from J, with 6 bases between. CDR3 length: 12 residues. CDR3 sequence: CASSRQNYGYTF. The CDR3 DNA is TGTGCCAGCAGTAGACAGAACTATGGCTACACCTTC.

The chain is built from TRBV6-5 and TRBJ2-2, with 11 bases identical to TRBD1. The CDR3 runs 15 residues. Germline V lookup: CDR1 MNHEY, CDR2 SVGAGI. The V and J ends lost 8 bases and 7 bases, in that order; junction bases with no gene match: 9. CDR3 nucleotides: TGTGCCAGCGGACAGGGGGCCCGAGCCGGCGGGGAGCTGTTTTTT. It encodes CASGQGARAGGELFF.

The CDR3 reads CAIKDGGLGSVETQYF. The CDR3 nucleotides read TGTGCCATCAAGGATGGGGGCTTGGGGTCCGTGGAGACCCAGTACTTC. The chain joins TRBV10-3 to TRBJ2-5; tentative D call: TRBD1 (6 bases). CDR1 ENHRY and CDR2 SYGVKD come from the germline V gene. With 7 bases removed from V and 5 bases from J, the gap between germline ends came to 23 bases. The CDR3 has 16 residues.

Turning to this clone: This CDR3 is also generated by other DNA sequences in the sample. The J gene is TRBJ2-3, the V gene TRBV2; D ambiguous. The CDR3 loop spans 14 amino acids. CDR1 and CDR2 from the germline V gene are SNHLY and FYNNEI. V lost 4 bases to trimming and J lost 1 base, with 9 bases between them. In DNA form, the CDR3 reads TGTGCCAGCAGTGGGGGAAGCGGCACAGATACGCAGTATTTT. Protein: CASSGGSGTDTQYF.

The rearrangement uses TRBV20-1 and TRBJ2-1; a weak D match, TRBD2 (6 bases). From germline, CDR1 is DFQATT and CDR2 SNEGSKA (reference sequence). The V end was cut by 6 bases, the J end by 10 bases, with 13 bases between. The CDR3 extends over 11 amino acids. CDR3 bases: TGCAGTGCCTACCTTCGGGGGGAGCAGTTCTTC. As protein: CSAYLRGEQFF.

V is TRBV28 and J is TRBJ2-7; 8 nucleotides match TRBD2. CDR1 and CDR2 from the germline V gene are MDHEN and SYDVKM. The length of the CDR3 is 16 residues. Trimming at V came to 5 bases and at J to 0 bases, leaving 9 bases not matched to a gene. The CDR3, as DNA: TGTGCCAGCAGTGAAAACTCCGGGACTAGCTCCTACGAGCAGTACTTC. This translates into CASSENSGTSSYEQYF.

Only a few counts were recorded for this clone. This rearrangement joins TRBV2 to TRBJ2-2, with D possibly matching TRBD1 (6 bases). The germline CDR1 and CDR2 sequences are SNHLY and FYNNEI. This CDR3 is 13 amino acids long. V lost 6 bases and J 3 bases, leaving 8 bases between the germline ends. CDR3 nucleotides: TGTGCCAGCAGAAACAGGGACACCGGGGAGCTGTTTTTT. Protein product: CASRNRDTGELFF.

The V and J genes are TRBV5-5 and TRBJ1-2, with D unresolved. Germline assignment: CDR1 SGHKS and CDR2 YYEKEE (reference sequence). The V gene lost 4 bases and the J gene lost 4 bases, with 17 bases spanning the gap. This CDR3 has 15 amino acids. Here the CDR3 DNA reads TGTGCCAGCAGCCTCTCTCCGGCGGGGTCCTATGGCTACACCTTC. It codes for CASSLSPAGSYGYTF.

V is TRBV7-9 and J is TRBJ2-5; D perhaps matches TRBD1 (6 bases). V was trimmed by 5 bases and J by 4 bases, leaving 20 bases between them. The CDR3 extends over 16 amino acids. Germline CDR1 SEHNR, CDR2 FQNEAQ (reference sequence). The CDR3 DNA sequence: TGTGCCAGCAGCGAGGGGGAGACTGCGGCGGGAGAGACCCAGTACTTC. Encoded protein: CASSEGETAAGETQYF.

This clone was detected once. The chain links TRBV2 to TRBJ2-3; TRBD1 aligns across 8 bases. CDR1 is SNHLY, CDR2 FYNNEI, per germline. Trimming at V came to 6 bases and at J to 1 base, leaving 12 bases not matched to a gene. The CDR3 is made up of 17 amino acids. The DNA for the CDR3 is TGTGCCAGCAGCGCCCGAGGACAGGGAGGTGGCACAGATACGCAGTATTTT. Translating gives CASSARGQGGGTDTQYF.

The chain couples TRBV6-6 to TRBJ1-1; TRBD1 matches 7 bases. Trimming cost V 8 bases and J 7 bases; bases outside gene matches: 7. Germline V lookup: CDR1 MNHNY, CDR2 SVGAGI (reference sequence). The CDR3 sequence is 12 residues long. CDR3 in DNA: TGTGCCAGCGTAGGACAGGTCTATGAAGCTTTCTTT. It codes for CASVGQVYEAFF.

A single count supports this clone. This chain uses TRBV7-6 with TRBJ2-1, with a tentative D call TRBD2 (6 bases). Germline V gene data show CDR1 as SGHVS and CDR2 as FNYEAQ. CDR3 length equals 15 residues. Deletions cut 5 bases from V and 3 bases from J, with 14 bases between. The CDR3 region is CASSALGGIYNEQFF. CDR3 bases: TGTGCCAGCAGCGCTCTCGGCGGGATCTACAATGAGCAGTTCTTC.

Details on this clone: Different DNA sequences within this sample yield the same CDR3. This chain links TRBV11-2 with TRBJ2-1, with D tentatively TRBD2 (5 bases). Per the germline V gene, CDR1 is SGHAT and CDR2 is FQNNGV. The CDR3 runs to 13 residues. Between the trimmed V and J ends, which lost 1 base and 6 bases, there was a span of 7 bases. CDR3 nucleotide sequence: TGTGCCAGCAGCTTAGGTGGGAGCAATGAGCAGTTCTTC. Its protein is CASSLGGSNEQFF.

DNA of the CDR3: TGTGCCAGCAGTTACTACGGGGCCACCGGGGGTGAGCAGTACTTC. Encoded protein: CASSYYGATGGEQYF. V usage is TRBV6-5 and J usage is TRBJ2-7, with D perhaps matching TRBD2 (6 bases). The CDR3 has 15 residues. Germline CDR1 is MNHEY and CDR2 is SVGAGI. V lost 1 base, J lost 7 bases, and 17 bases lay in between.

The chain joins TRBV4-1 to TRBJ2-1, with unresolved D. Per the germline V gene, CDR1 is MGHRA and CDR2 is YSYEKL. The CDR3 extends over 14 amino acids. V was shortened by 3 bases and J by 7 bases, with 13 bases between the two germline ends. The CDR3 DNA reads as TGCGCCAGCAGCCAGTTGGTAGGGTCTAATGAGCAGTTCTTC. It is translated as CASSQLVGSNEQFF.

This clone was observed a few times. This rearrangement joins TRBV11-3 to TRBJ1-3; weak D call: TRBD1 (5 bases). V was cut by 5 bases and J by 4 bases, with 12 bases left in between. The CDR3 totals 14 residues. Per germline, CDR1 SGHNT and CDR2 YENEEA. CDR3: CASSPGTAGNTIYF. The CDR3 nucleotides are TGTGCCAGCAGCCCAGGGACTGCGGGAAACACCATATATTTT.

The V gene is TRBV19, the J gene TRBJ2-1; D might be TRBD2 (5 bases). Trimming stripped 5 bases from V and 3 bases from J, with 14 bases between. The CDR3 loop spans 15 amino acids. In germline, CDR1 is LNHDA, CDR2 SQIVND (reference sequence). CDR3 amino acids: CASSPDYEYYNEQFF. CDR3 in DNA: TGTGCCAGTAGTCCAGACTACGAATACTACAATGAGCAGTTCTTC.

CDR3 residues: CSVKPLASGREETQYF. The CDR3 DNA reads as TGCAGCGTCAAACCACTGGCTAGCGGGAGGGAAGAGACCCAGTACTTC. This chain uses TRBV29-1 with TRBJ2-5; 12 bases line up with TRBD2. Germline V gene data show CDR1 as SQVTM and CDR2 as ANQGSEA. The CDR3 has 16 amino acids. V lost 6 bases to trimming and J lost 3 bases; unmatched junction nucleotides: 11.

V usage is TRBV2 and J usage is TRBJ2-1; TRBD2 might be the D (6 bases). The CDR3 loop spans 15 amino acids. The germline CDR1 and CDR2 sequences are SNHLY and FYNNEI. Trimming left V 4 bases short and J 5 bases short, with 15 bases between. The CDR3 loop is CASSGWRDVNNEQFF. CDR3 in DNA: TGTGCCAGCAGTGGTTGGCGGGATGTTAACAATGAGCAGTTCTTC.

This chain links TRBV2 with TRBJ2-7; maybe TRBD2 (5 bases). With 8 bases removed from V and 2 bases from J, the gap between germline ends came to 16 bases. This CDR3 contains 14 residues. The germline V gene has CDR1 SNHLY and CDR2 FYNNEI. The CDR3 nucleotides read TGTGCCAGCGGTGGTAGCGCTCCTCCCTACGAGCAGTACTTC. Translating gives CASGGSAPPYEQYF.

Remarks on this clone: The junction differs from germline at one of its ends, possibly a read error. The chain couples TRBV20-1 to TRBJ2-1; 7 bases agree with TRBD2. The CDR3 has 10 residues. Germline V lookup: CDR1 DFQATT, CDR2 SNEGSKA (reference sequence). The CDR3 reads CSARTGAGVF. The CDR3 region has the DNA TGCAGTGCTAGAACAGGCGCGGGGGTCTTC.

The chain uses TRBV10-2 and TRBJ2-7; 9 bases map to TRBD2. V lost 2 bases and J lost 4; bases outside the gene matches: 3. CDR1 and CDR2 (germline): WSHSY, SAAADI. The CDR3 sequence is 14 residues long. The CDR3 sequence: CASSEAGGMYEQYF. The DNA for the CDR3 is TGCGCCAGCAGTGAGGCGGGAGGGATGTACGAGCAGTACTTC.

V usage is TRBV5-1 and J usage is TRBJ1-2, with 8 bases fitting TRBD1. Trimming removed 4 bases from V and 1 base from J; junction bases left unmatched: 6. Germline loops: CDR1 SGHRS, CDR2 YFSETQ. This CDR3 is built from 15 residues. CDR3: CASSDRTGSNYGYTF. The CDR3 DNA sequence: TGCGCCAGCAGCGATCGGACAGGGAGTAACTATGGCTACACCTTC.